This T cell receptor (beta chain) was observed in a study of neurological immune-mediated disorders. The length of the CDR3 is 15 residues. CDR1 KGHDR and CDR2 SFDVKD come from the germline V gene. J lost 3 bases, V lost 5 bases, and 6 bases had no gene match. This clonotype was counted many times. Via MiXCR, TCRdb re-called the 5' RACE reads, giving one row per CDR3 protein. Found here are approximately 70,000 distinct CDR3 sequences, approximately 4.6% of them singletons; the top ten hold about 2.2%. This TCR came from a woman in her 70s with multiple sclerosis. Sequenced input: PBMCs. The genes are TRBV24-1 and TRBJ2-1; 7 nucleotides agree with TRBD2. CDR3 coding DNA: TGTGCCACCAGTGGCGTCAGGGAGGGCTACAATGAGCAGTTCTTC. As protein: CATSGVREGYNEQFF.